What follows are 3 T cell receptor beta chains derived from one specimen sequenced in a study of lymphopenia after photon versus proton radiotherapy. This table comes from immunoSEQ multiplex PCR, and its TCRdb copy is limited to in-frame clones, with some not included. The sample carries approximately 30,000 clones, approximately 95% recorded once. The material was peripheral blood, obtained from a patient treated with photon-based radiotherapy. The receptor set was obtained from a woman aged 50 to 65 with cholangiocarcinoma.

The chain joins TRBV27 to TRBJ1-4; maybe TRBD1 (6 bases). CDR3 length: 15 residues. CDR1 is MNHEY, CDR2 SMNVEV, per germline (reference sequence). The germline V and J ends were trimmed by 5 bases and 7 bases, with 17 bases remaining between them. The CDR3, as DNA: TGTGCCAGCAGTCCTGCGGGGGGGCCTCCTGAAAAACTGTTTTTT. Translated: CASSPAGGPPEKLFF.

The genes are TRBV6-5 and TRBJ1-2; D unresolved. V was clipped by 0 bases and J by 4 bases, with 15 bases between them. Germline V lookup: CDR1 MNHEY, CDR2 SVGAGI. The CDR3 has 16 residues. The CDR3 DNA is TGTGCCAGCAGTTACTCGGGCAGGAACTCACCCTATGGCTACACCTTC. Translating gives CASSYSGRNSPYGYTF.

This rearrangement joins TRBV7-9 to TRBJ2-2; D remains unclear. This CDR3 comprises 14 residues. Germline loops: CDR1 SEHNR, CDR2 FQNEAQ (reference sequence). Trimming stripped 3 bases from V and 2 bases from J, with 7 bases between. CDR3 residues: CASSFVGNTGELFF. Written as DNA, the CDR3 is TGTGCCAGCAGCTTCGTGGGAAACACCGGGGAGCTGTTTTTT.